This T cell receptor beta chain was identified during a study of blood T cell repertoires in COVID-19. Study information: The origin of the acute and convalescent COVID-19 samples was the United States, Italy and Spain.

With 4 bases clipped from V and 1 base from J, the junction kept 2 bases outside the gene matches. Germline CDR1 SGHKS, CDR2 YYEKEE (reference sequence). This CDR3 is 13 amino acids long. As originally analysed: Amplification from reference gene primers served as the basis for estimated nucleated cell counts. TCRdb's copy holds only in-frame clones and misses some; the assay was immunoSEQ multiplex PCR. For V, J and clone size, that table is used; D and trimming come from the DNA. The sample includes 54,000 or so clones, about four fifths of them seen just once. The genes are TRBV5-5 and TRBJ2-7, with TRBD1 identical over 7 bases. The source is a woman aged 55-75 years with acute or convalescent COVID-19. The specimen sequenced was peripheral blood. CDR3 DNA: TGTGCCAGCAGCCCGGGACAGTCCTACGAGCAGTACTTC. As protein: CASSPGQSYEQYF.